One and the same sample provided the 11 T cell receptor beta chains below, sequenced in a study of T-cell reconstitution after alpha-beta-depleted transplantation in children. The authors prepared the TCRbeta library with unique molecular identifiers. Each CDR3 protein gets one entry after TCRdb re-called the PCR reads with MiXCR. The data show 440,000 or so distinct CDR3 sequences, roughly 10% seen once. The sample consisted of PBMCs from the stem cell graft donor, taken from the stem cell graft. The receptors were gathered from a human donor who donated a stem cell graft to a child with acute myeloid leukemia.

This chain connects TRBV20-1 to TRBJ1-3; D is unresolved. V dropped 4 bases and J dropped 1 base, with 8 bases sitting between them. The CDR3 has 13 residues. CDR1 DFQATT and CDR2 SNEGSKA come from the germline V gene (reference sequence). The CDR3 reads CSATLASGNTIYF. CDR3 bases: TGCAGTGCTACGTTAGCTTCTGGAAACACCATATATTTT.

This clonotype was observed a few times. A read error may produce the germline difference seen at one junction end. This sequence joins TRBV30 and TRBJ2-7; possible D gene TRBD2, 6 bases. CDR1 is GTSNPN, CDR2 SVGIG, per germline (reference sequence). There are 15 residues in the CDR3. The CDR3: CAGSGSRLSSYEQYF. The CDR3, as DNA: TGTGCCGGGAGCGGGTCCCGGCTTAGCTCCTACGAGCAGTACTTC.

This clonotype came up many times. V usage is TRBV20-1 and J usage is TRBJ2-1, with 14 bases aligning to TRBD2. The CDR3 loop spans 14 amino acids. The germline V gene has CDR1 DFQATT and CDR2 SNEGSKA (reference sequence). V lost 5 bases to trimming and J lost 9 bases; unmatched junction nucleotides: 6. The CDR3 bases are TGCAGTGCTCGAGGGACTAGCGGGAGAAGTGAGCAGTTCTTC. This encodes CSARGTSGRSEQFF.

In this sample, this clonotype turned up many times. The chain recombines TRBV7-2 with TRBJ2-2, with 9 bases fitting TRBD1. J gave up 9 bases and V 1 base, and 9 bases lay outside the gene matches. This CDR3 is built from 16 residues. CDR1 is SGHTA and CDR2 is FQGNSA in the germline V gene. CDR3 in amino acids: CASSLVPGTGSRELFF. In nucleotides, the CDR3 is TGTGCCAGCAGCTTAGTACCCGGGACAGGGTCCCGGGAGCTGTTTTTT.

Only a few counts were recorded for this clonotype. The genes are TRBV5-1 and TRBJ1-2; 8 bases agree with TRBD1. Germline V gene sequence: CDR1 SGHRS, CDR2 YFSETQ. CDR3 length: 14 residues. The V and J ends lost 3 bases and 3 bases, in that order; junction bases with no gene match: 4. CDR3 sequence reads: CASSSTGGDYGYTF. The CDR3, as DNA: TGCGCCAGCAGCTCTACAGGGGGAGACTATGGCTACACCTTC.

This clonotype was picked up a small number of times. The genes are TRBV5-8 and TRBJ2-2; 8 bases agree with TRBD1. This CDR3 is built from 15 residues. J lost 4 bases, V lost 2 bases, and 4 bases had no gene match. Germline lookup yields CDR1 SGHTS and CDR2 YDEGEE. DNA of the CDR3: TGTGCCAGCAGCTTCTACAGGGGGGCCACCGGGGAGCTGTTTTTT. It yields the protein CASSFYRGATGELFF.

The rearrangement joins TRBV6-2 or TRBV6-3 to TRBJ2-2; D is unresolved. Germline CDR1 and CDR2: MNHEY and SVGEGT. The CDR3 totals 15 residues. Trimming took 7 bases from V and 3 from J, leaving 15 bases between them. CDR3 amino acids: CASTKHDVDTGELFF. The CDR3 bases are TGTGCCAGCACTAAACACGATGTTGACACCGGGGAGCTGTTTTTT.

The chain employs TRBV20-1 and TRBJ1-1, with no clear D. V lost 3 bases to trimming and J lost 3 bases, with 14 bases between them. The CDR3 has 14 amino acids. Germline V CDR1 and CDR2: DFQATT, SNEGSKA (reference sequence). CDR3 sequence: CSASSPGVHTEAFF. The CDR3 DNA follows: TGCAGTGCTAGCTCCCCCGGGGTCCACACTGAAGCTTTCTTT.

Ten or more counts support this clonotype. The rearrangement uses TRBV7-2 and TRBJ2-3; D ambiguous. This CDR3 has 16 residues. V gave up 1 base and J gave up 6 bases, with 17 bases separating them. Germline V CDR1 and CDR2: SGHTA, FQGNSA. In nucleotides, the CDR3 is TGTGCCAGCAGCTTAGTCGATGAAGCGTTTGGGGATACGCAGTATTTT. It yields the protein CASSLVDEAFGDTQYF.

The chain joins TRBV3-1 to TRBJ2-1, with TRBD2 matching 12 bases. The V gene end was trimmed by 1 base and the J gene end by 8 bases; junction bases not matched to a gene: 9. Germline V gene sequence: CDR1 LGHDT, CDR2 YNNKEL (reference sequence). This CDR3 comprises 17 residues. CDR3 bases: TGTGCCAGCAGCCAAGTCGTTCCGGGACTAGCGGGTGATGAGCAGTTCTTC. Its protein is CASSQVVPGLAGDEQFF.

This clonotype was recorded many times. V is TRBV29-1 and J is TRBJ1-1, with D unresolved. The V end was cut by 3 bases, the J end by 0 bases, with 8 bases between. The CDR3 has 13 amino acids. Germline lookup yields CDR1 SQVTM and CDR2 ANQGSEA. The CDR3 DNA follows: TGCAGCGTTGAGGCCTTTATGAACACTGAAGCTTTCTTT. Amino acid sequence: CSVEAFMNTEAFF.